This T cell receptor (beta chain) originates from a study of beta chain features in type 1 diabetes. General study points: Significant though moderate, a shortening of TCRB CDR3s appeared in all four CD4+ subsets of Type 1 diabetes patients.

There are a few counts of this clone. Its cognate antigen is unknown. Sequencing targeted expressed TCRB transcripts, as all isolated RNA had been reverse transcribed. Libraries were prepared by immunoSEQ multiplex PCR; TCRdb keeps only in-frame clonotypes and omits some of them. The sample holds roughly 160,000 clones, around 8.3% seen once. The TCR comes from a woman under 30 with type 1 diabetes. Material for sequencing was central memory CD4+ T cells from blood.

The CDR3 protein is CATSRDGQNQPQHF. Written as DNA, the CDR3 is TGTGCCACCAGCAGAGATGGGCAGAATCAGCCCCAGCATTTT. This chain uses TRBV15 with TRBJ1-5; D is uncertain. V was cut by 0 bases and J by 4 bases, with 7 bases left in between. CDR1 and CDR2 (germline): LNHNV, YYDKDF (reference sequence). CDR3 length: 14 residues. The whole variable domain, filled in from reference TRBV15 and TRBJ1-5, reads DAMVIQNPRYQVTQFGKPVTLSCSQTLNHNVMYWYQQKSSQAPKLLFHYYDKDFNNEADTPDNFQSRRPNTSFCFLDIRSPGLGDTAMYLCATSRDGQNQPQHFGDGTRLSIL.